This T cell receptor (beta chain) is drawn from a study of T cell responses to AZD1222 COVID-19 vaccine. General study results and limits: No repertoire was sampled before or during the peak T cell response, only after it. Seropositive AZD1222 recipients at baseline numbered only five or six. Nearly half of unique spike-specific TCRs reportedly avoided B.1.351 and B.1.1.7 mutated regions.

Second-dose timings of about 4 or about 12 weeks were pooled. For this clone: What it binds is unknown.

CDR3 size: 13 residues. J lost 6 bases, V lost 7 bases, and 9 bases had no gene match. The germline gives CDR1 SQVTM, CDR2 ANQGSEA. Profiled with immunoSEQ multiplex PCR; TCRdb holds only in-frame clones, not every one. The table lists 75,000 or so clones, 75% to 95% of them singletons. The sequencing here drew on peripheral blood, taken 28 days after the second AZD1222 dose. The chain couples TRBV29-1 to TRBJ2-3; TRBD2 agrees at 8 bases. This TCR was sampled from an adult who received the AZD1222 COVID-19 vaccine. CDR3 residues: CSALSGRADTQYF. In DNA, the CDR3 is TGCAGCGCCCTAAGCGGGAGAGCGGATACGCAGTATTTT.